This TCR beta chain was found in a study of blood T cell repertoires in COVID-19. Study overall: Sites across the United States, Italy and Spain contributed samples from acute and convalescent COVID-19. Nucleic acid was either cDNA or gDNA, and it came from T cells, B-cell-depleted T cells, or PBMCs.

In the authors' methods: Reference gene primer amplification gave nucleated cell count estimates. The assay was immunoSEQ multiplex PCR, and TCRdb's table has in-frame clones only and misses some. The V and J calls and clone size come from that table; D and trimming were worked out from the DNA. This sample has 150,000 to 200,000 clones, with about four fifths found just once. The CDR3 extends over 16 amino acids. V dropped 1 base and J dropped 0; count of bases not matched to a gene: 6. The germline CDR1 and CDR2 sequences are LNHDA and SQIVND (reference sequence). The source material was peripheral blood. This clonotype was sampled from a man in his 70s who had recovered from COVID-19. The rearrangement links TRBV19 to TRBJ2-7, with 7 bases fitting TRBD2. The CDR3 region has the DNA TGTGCCAGTAGTATAGGAAGCGGGGCTAGCTCCTACGAGCAGTACTTC. Amino acid sequence: CASSIGSGASSYEQYF.